This T cell receptor (beta chain) emerged from a study of shared clonotypes between healthy human individuals. CD45RO negativity and positive selection for CCR7 defined naive CD8 cells, a population that excluded terminally differentiated effector memory CD45RA+ cells. This clone was observed once. Clones were sequenced by immunoSEQ multiplex PCR, and TCRdb holds only the in-frame ones, with some missing. This repertoire shows some 2 million clones, less than 95% found once; its top ten account for 0.85% to 1.2%. The receptor was derived from a man between 18 and 35 years old in good health. The sequenced sample consisted of naive CD8+ T cells sorted from blood.

In DNA form, the CDR3 reads TGTGCCAGCAGCTTAAGCCTAGCGGGTTCAGGGGAGCAGTACTTC. Translation gives CASSLSLAGSGEQYF. J is TRBJ2-7 and V is TRBV7-9; 8 bases agree with TRBD2. The CDR3 length is 15 residues. V shed 2 bases, J shed 7 bases, and the junction held 10 bases outside the gene matches. Germline V CDR1 and CDR2: SEHNR, FQNEAQ (reference sequence).